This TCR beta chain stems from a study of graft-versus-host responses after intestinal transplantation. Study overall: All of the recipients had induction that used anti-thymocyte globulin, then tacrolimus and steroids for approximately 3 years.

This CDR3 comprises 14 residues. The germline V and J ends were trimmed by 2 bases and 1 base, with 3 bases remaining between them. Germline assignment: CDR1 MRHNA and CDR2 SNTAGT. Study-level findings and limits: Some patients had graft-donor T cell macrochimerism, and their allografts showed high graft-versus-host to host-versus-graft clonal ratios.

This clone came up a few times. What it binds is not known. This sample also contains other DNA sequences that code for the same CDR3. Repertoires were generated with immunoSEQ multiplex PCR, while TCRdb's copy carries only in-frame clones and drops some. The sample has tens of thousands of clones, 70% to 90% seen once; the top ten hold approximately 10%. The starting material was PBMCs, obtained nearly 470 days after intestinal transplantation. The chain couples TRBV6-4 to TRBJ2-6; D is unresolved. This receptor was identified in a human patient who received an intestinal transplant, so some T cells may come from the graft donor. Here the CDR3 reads CASSDNSGANVLTF. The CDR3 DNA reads TGTGCCAGCAGTGACAATTCTGGGGCCAACGTCCTGACTTTC.